The source of this T cell receptor beta chain is a study of memory CD4+ T cells and cytomegalovirus serostatus. Study-wide background: This sample comes from healthy Belgian adults, 9 CMV seropositive, under 25 seronegative.

Study findings and constraints: Repertoires predicted CMV serostatus with median bootstrapped AUC of approximately 0.94. The CMV-associated TCR signature appears largely within the CD4+ memory repertoire.

Clones were read by immunoSEQ multiplex PCR, and TCRdb kept only the in-frame ones, dropping some. The sample records tens of thousands of clones, around 77% being singletons. Regarding this clone: Its antigen is currently unknown.

The sort gate was single viable CD3+CD4+CD8-CD45RO+ cells for memory CD4+ T cells. Serum IgG to CMV pp150, pp28, p38 and p52 defined serostatus. V lost 4 bases, J lost 0 bases, and 9 bases lay in between. The CDR3 has 14 residues. CDR1 is LNHDA, CDR2 SQIVND, per germline (reference sequence). This sequence originates from an adult in good health and CMV-seronegative. The chain employs TRBV19 and TRBJ1-2; the D is unclear. Specimen: memory CD4+ T cells from blood. CDR3 in amino acids: CASSTPSTNYGYTF. The CDR3 DNA reads as TGTGCCAGTAGTACCCCAAGTACTAACTATGGCTACACCTTC.